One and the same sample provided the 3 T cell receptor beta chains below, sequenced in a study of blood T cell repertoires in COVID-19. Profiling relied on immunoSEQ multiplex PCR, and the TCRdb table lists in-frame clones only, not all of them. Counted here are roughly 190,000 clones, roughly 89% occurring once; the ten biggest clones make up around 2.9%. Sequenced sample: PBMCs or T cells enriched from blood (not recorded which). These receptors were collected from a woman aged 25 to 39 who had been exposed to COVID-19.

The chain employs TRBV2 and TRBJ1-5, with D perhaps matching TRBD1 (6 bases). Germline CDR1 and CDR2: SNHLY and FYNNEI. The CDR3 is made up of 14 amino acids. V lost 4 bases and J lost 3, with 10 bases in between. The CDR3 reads CASSADRSNQPQHF. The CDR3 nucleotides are TGTGCCAGCAGTGCCGACAGGTCCAATCAGCCCCAGCATTTT.

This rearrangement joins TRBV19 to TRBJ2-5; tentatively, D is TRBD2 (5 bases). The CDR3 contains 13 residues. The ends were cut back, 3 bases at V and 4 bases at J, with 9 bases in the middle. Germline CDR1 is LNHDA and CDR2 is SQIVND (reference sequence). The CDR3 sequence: CASSIEGRETQYF. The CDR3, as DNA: TGTGCCAGTAGTATTGAGGGAAGAGAGACCCAGTACTTC.

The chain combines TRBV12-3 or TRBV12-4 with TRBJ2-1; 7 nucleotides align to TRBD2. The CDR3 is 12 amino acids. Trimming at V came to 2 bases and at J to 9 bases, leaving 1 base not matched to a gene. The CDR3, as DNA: TGTGCCAGCAGTTTACTAGCGGTTGAGCAGTTCTTC. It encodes CASSLLAVEQFF.